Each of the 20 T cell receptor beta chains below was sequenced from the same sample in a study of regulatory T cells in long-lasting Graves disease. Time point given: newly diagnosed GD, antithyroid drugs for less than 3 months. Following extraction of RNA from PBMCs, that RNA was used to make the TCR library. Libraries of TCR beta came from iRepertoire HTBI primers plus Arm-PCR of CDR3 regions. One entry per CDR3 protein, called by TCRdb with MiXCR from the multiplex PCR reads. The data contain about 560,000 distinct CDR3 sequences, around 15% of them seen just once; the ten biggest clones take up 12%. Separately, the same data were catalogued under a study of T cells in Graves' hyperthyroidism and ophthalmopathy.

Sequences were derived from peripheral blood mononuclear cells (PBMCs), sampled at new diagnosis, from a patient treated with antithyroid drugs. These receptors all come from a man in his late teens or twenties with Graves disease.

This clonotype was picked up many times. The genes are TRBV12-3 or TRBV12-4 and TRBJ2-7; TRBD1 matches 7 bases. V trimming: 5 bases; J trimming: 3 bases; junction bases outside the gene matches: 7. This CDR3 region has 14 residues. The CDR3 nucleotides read TGTGCCAGCAGTGATACAGGGGATGTCTACGAGCAGTACTTC. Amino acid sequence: CASSDTGDVYEQYF.

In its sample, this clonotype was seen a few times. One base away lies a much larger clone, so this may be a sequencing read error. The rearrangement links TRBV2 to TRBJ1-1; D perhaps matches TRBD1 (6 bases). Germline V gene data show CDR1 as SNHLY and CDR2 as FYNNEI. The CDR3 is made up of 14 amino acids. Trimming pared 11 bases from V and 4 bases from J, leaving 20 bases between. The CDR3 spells CAGTKQGRGTEAFF. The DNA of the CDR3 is TGTGCCGGCACCAAACAGGGTCGGGGCACTGAAGCTTTCTTT.

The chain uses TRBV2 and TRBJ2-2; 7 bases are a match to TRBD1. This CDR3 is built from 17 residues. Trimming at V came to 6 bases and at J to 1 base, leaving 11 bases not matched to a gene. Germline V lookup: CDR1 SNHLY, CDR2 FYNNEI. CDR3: CASRSVPGQVNTGELFF. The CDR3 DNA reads TGTGCCAGCAGAAGCGTACCCGGACAGGTGAACACCGGGGAGCTGTTTTTT.

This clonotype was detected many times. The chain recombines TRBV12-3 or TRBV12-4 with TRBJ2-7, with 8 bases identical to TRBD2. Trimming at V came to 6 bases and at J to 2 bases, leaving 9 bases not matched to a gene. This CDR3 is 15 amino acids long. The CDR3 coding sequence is TGTGCCAGCAGCCCCCGCGGGGGGACTCCCTACGAGCAGTACTTC. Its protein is CASSPRGGTPYEQYF.

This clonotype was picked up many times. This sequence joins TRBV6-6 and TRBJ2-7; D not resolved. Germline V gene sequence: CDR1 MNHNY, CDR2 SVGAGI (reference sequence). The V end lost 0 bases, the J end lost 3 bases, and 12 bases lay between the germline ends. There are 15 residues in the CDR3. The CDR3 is CASSYSSGYGYEQYF. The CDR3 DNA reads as TGTGCCAGCAGTTACTCGTCCGGGTATGGCTACGAGCAGTACTTC.

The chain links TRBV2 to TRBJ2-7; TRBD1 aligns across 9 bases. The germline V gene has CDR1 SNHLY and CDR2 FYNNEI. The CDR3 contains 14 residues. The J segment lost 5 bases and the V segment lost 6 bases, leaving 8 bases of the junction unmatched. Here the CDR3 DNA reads TGTGCCAGCAGCTCGACAGGGGGTAGCGACGAGCAGTACTTC. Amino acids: CASSSTGGSDEQYF.

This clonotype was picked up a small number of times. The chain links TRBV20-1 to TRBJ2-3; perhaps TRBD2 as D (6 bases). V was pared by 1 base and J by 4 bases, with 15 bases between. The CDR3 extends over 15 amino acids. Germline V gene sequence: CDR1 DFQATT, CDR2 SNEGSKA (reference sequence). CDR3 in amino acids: CSARGGLRGPDTQYF. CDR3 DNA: TGCAGTGCTAGAGGAGGACTAAGGGGACCAGATACGCAGTATTTT.

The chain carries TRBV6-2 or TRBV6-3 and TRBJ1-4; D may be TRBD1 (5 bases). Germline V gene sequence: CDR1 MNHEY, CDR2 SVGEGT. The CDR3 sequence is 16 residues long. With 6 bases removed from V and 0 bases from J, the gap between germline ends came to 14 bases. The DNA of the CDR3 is TGTGCCAGCAGCGAGCTGGGGGTAGCAACTAATGAAAAACTGTTTTTT. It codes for CASSELGVATNEKLFF.

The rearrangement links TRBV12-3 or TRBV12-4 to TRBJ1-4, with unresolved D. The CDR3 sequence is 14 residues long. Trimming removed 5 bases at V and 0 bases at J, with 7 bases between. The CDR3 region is CASSVSTTNEKLFF. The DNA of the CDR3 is TGTGCCAGCAGTGTTTCTACAACTAATGAAAAACTGTTTTTT.

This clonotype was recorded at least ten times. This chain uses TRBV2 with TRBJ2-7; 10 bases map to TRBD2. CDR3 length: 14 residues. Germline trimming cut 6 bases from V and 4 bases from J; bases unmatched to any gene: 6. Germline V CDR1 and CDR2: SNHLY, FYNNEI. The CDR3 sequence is CASSAGTSVYEQYF. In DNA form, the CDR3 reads TGTGCCAGCAGCGCCGGGACTAGCGTTTACGAGCAGTACTTC.

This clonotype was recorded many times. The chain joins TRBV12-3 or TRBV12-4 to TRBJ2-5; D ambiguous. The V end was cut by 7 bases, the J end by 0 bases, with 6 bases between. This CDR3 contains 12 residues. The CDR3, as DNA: TGTGCCAGCAAGGGCTACCAAGAGACCCAGTACTTC. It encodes CASKGYQETQYF.

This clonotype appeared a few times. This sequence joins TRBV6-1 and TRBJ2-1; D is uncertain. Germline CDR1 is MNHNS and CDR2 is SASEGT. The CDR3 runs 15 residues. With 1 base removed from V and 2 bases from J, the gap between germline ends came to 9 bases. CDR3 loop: CASSEEARPYNEQFF. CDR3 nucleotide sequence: TGTGCCAGCAGTGAAGAGGCCCGACCCTACAATGAGCAGTTCTTC.

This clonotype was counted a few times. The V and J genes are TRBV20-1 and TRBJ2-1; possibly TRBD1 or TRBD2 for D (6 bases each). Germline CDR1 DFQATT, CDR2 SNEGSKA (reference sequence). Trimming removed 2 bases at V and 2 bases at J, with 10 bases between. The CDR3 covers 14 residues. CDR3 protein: CSARLGGAYNEQFF. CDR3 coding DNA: TGCAGTGCTAGACTGGGGGGCGCCTACAATGAGCAGTTCTTC.

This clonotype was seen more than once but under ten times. The CDR3 bases are TGTGCCAGCAGCTCGCCGGACAGGGGACAAGAGACCCAGTACTTC. Amino acid sequence: CASSSPDRGQETQYF. The J gene is TRBJ2-5, the V gene TRBV7-3; 9 bases are shared with TRBD1. In germline, CDR1 is SGHTA, CDR2 FQGTGA. This CDR3 spans 15 amino acids. V lost 4 bases, J lost 2 bases, and 5 bases stayed unmatched.

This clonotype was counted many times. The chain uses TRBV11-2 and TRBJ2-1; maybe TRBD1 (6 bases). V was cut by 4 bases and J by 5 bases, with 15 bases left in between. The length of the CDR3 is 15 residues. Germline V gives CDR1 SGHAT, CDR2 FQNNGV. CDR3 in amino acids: CASSSRTVSDNEQFF. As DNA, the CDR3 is TGTGCCAGCAGCTCCCGGACAGTTTCCGACAATGAGCAGTTCTTC. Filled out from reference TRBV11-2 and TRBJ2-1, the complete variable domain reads EAGVAQSPRYKIIEKRQSVAFWCNPISGHATLYWYQQILGQGPKLLIQFQNNGVVDDSQLPKDRFSAERLKGVDSTLKIQPAKLEDSAVYLCASSSRTVSDNEQFFGPGTRLTVL.

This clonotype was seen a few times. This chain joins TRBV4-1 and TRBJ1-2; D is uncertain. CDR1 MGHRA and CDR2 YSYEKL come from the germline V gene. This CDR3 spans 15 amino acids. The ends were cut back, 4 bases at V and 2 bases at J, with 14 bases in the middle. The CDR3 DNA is TGCGCCAGCAGCCGCGAGCCAGGCACCAACTATGGCTACACCTTC. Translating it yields CASSREPGTNYGYTF.

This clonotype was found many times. The CDR3 nucleotides read TGTGCCAGCAGCCTAGGACAGGGGCTGACTGAAGCTTTCTTT. Translation gives CASSLGQGLTEAFF. The rearrangement links TRBV11-2 to TRBJ1-1; TRBD1 matches 9 bases. There are 14 residues in the CDR3. Germline loops: CDR1 SGHAT, CDR2 FQNNGV. The trim removed 5 bases at V and 5 bases at J, leaving 6 bases unmatched. The variable domain in full, completed from reference TRBV11-2 and TRBJ1-1, reads EAGVAQSPRYKIIEKRQSVAFWCNPISGHATLYWYQQILGQGPKLLIQFQNNGVVDDSQLPKDRFSAERLKGVDSTLKIQPAKLEDSAVYLCASSLGQGLTEAFFGQGTRLTVV.

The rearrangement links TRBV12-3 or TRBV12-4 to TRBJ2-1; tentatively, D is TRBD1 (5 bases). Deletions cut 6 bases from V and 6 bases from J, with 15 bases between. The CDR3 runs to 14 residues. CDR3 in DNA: TGTGCCAGCAGGCAAATTTTGGGGCTCAATGAGCAGTTCTTC. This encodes CASRQILGLNEQFF.

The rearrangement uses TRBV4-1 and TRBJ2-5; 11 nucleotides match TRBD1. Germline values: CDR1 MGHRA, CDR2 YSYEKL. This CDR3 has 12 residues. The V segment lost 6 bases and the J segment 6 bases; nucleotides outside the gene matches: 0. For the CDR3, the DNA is TGCGCCAGCAGGGACAGGGGGCAGACCCAGTACTTC. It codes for CASRDRGQTQYF.

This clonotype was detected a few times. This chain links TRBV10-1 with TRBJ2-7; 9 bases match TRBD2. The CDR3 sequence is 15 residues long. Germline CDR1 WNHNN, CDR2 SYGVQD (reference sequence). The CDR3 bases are TGCGTTCAACAAGGGGCGCGGGAGGGATCCTACGAGCAGTACTTC. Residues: CVQQGAREGSYEQYF.